The present T cell receptor (beta chain) was sequenced within a study of T cell responses to AZD1222 COVID-19 vaccine. Points from the study as a whole: CD4 TCRs associated with vaccination spanned spike, dominating at 160-218 and 743-854. Among spike-specific TCRs, nearly half reportedly target unmutated variant regions. Sampled repertoires all dated from after the peak T cell response. The donor cohort was predominantly white British with a female majority, and clonal diversity may have been underestimated.

Germline V gives CDR1 KGHDR, CDR2 SFDVKD. The V gene lost 4 bases and the J gene lost 5 bases, with 13 bases spanning the gap. The CDR3 has 14 amino acids. On this clone itself: Antigen: not known.

The data were produced by immunoSEQ multiplex PCR, yet TCRdb's version contains in-frame clones alone and is incomplete. The top ten hold roughly 3.2% of the sample, which has 95,000 to 120,000 clones, roughly 90% seen once. The V and J genes are TRBV24-1 and TRBJ2-5, with a tentative D call TRBD1 (6 bases). This clonotype was obtained from an adult in good health. The sample consisted of peripheral blood, taken on day 0 of MenACWY control vaccination. CDR3 sequence (DNA): TGTGCCACCAGTGACTCAGGGGCGCGGGAGACCCAGTACTTC. Translating it yields CATSDSGARETQYF.